These 17 T cell receptor beta chains originate from one sample sequenced in a study of cytomegalovirus exposure and HLA in healthy donors. PCR used 60 Vbeta primers and 13 Jbeta primers. Method: immunoSEQ multiplex PCR; TCRdb's copy keeps in-frame clones and lacks some. Of 170,000 or so clones listed, roughly three quarters were seen once; the top ten hold about 2.9%. Source material: PBMCs. These receptors originate from a male donor in good health and CMV-seronegative.

V usage is TRBV28 and J usage is TRBJ1-4; TRBD1 aligns across 9 bases. The trim removed 8 bases at V and 8 bases at J, leaving 9 bases unmatched. The germline CDR1 and CDR2 sequences are MDHEN and SYDVKM. This CDR3 comprises 14 residues. Here the CDR3 reads CASGEQGAREKLFF. The DNA for the CDR3 is TGTGCCAGCGGAGAACAGGGGGCTAGGGAAAAACTGTTTTTT.

This chain joins TRBV4-3 and TRBJ2-7; D uncertain. The CDR3 covers 14 residues. From germline, CDR1 is LGHNA and CDR2 YSLEER. The V end lost 1 base, the J end lost 1 base, and 8 bases lay between the germline ends. This chain's CDR3 is CASSQVVQSYEQYF. In DNA form, the CDR3 reads TGCGCCAGCAGCCAAGTTGTCCAGTCCTACGAGCAGTACTTC.

The chain recombines TRBV7-9 with TRBJ1-6; D is uncertain. The ends were cut back, 1 base at V and 8 bases at J, with 12 bases in the middle. There are 15 residues in the CDR3. Germline assignment: CDR1 SEHNR and CDR2 FQNEAQ (reference sequence). CDR3 coding DNA: TGTGCCAGCAGCTTAGGTGGTGCGGCGGATTCACCCCTCCACTTT. It encodes CASSLGGAADSPLHF.

V is TRBV27 and J is TRBJ1-5, with 10 nucleotides matching TRBD1. The germline CDR1 and CDR2 sequences are MNHEY and SMNVEV (reference sequence). The CDR3 sequence is 16 residues long. V trimming: 2 bases; J trimming: 9 bases; junction bases outside the gene matches: 10. The CDR3 region has the DNA TGTGCCAGCAGTTTAGGAGGGGGACAGGGGCGTTGGCCCCAGCATTTT. Protein product: CASSLGGGQGRWPQHF.

V and J are TRBV6-5 and TRBJ2-5; tentatively, D is TRBD2 (6 bases). Germline loops: CDR1 MNHEY, CDR2 SVGAGI. The CDR3 has 14 amino acids. V gave up 0 bases and J gave up 5 bases, with 10 bases separating them. DNA of the CDR3: TGTGCCAGCAGTTACTCGGGACTCACTGAGACCCAGTACTTC. It is translated as CASSYSGLTETQYF.

The CDR3 DNA reads TGTGCTAGTGCCTTGGAGAGCAATCAGCCCCAGCATTTT. It codes for CASALESNQPQHF. The chain couples TRBV12-5 to TRBJ1-5; no firm D call. This CDR3 comprises 13 residues. V lost 7 bases, J lost 1 base, and 8 bases lay in between. The germline CDR1 and CDR2 sequences are LGHNT and FRNRAP.

V usage is TRBV18 and J usage is TRBJ2-5; TRBD2 matches at 10 bases. The CDR3 contains 16 residues. In germline, CDR1 is KGHSH, CDR2 LQKENI. Germline trimming cut 2 bases from V and 5 bases from J; bases unmatched to any gene: 8. The CDR3 region has the DNA TGTGCCAGCTCACCAACGGTAGCGGGAGGTCGGGAGACCCAGTACTTC. It specifies CASSPTVAGGRETQYF.

The chain has TRBV6-6 and TRBJ1-5; the D gene is possibly TRBD1 (5 bases). Looked up from germline, CDR1 is MNHNY and CDR2 is SVGAGI (reference sequence). The CDR3 sequence is 14 residues long. V lost 7 bases and J 3 bases, leaving 13 bases between the germline ends. The CDR3 nucleotides are TGTGCCAGCACTAGGGGCTCCATCAATCAGCCCCAGCATTTT. Translated: CASTRGSINQPQHF.

The chain couples TRBV29-1 to TRBJ2-5; possible D gene TRBD2, 5 bases. V was clipped by 0 bases and J by 3 bases, with 8 bases between them. The CDR3 is made up of 13 amino acids. The germline CDR1 and CDR2 sequences are SQVTM and ANQGSEA. The CDR3 DNA reads as TGCAGCGTTGAAGATCCGGGGAAAGAGACCCAGTACTTC. Protein sequence: CSVEDPGKETQYF.

This clone was counted a single time. The chain links TRBV19 to TRBJ2-3; 7 bases match TRBD2. V lost 3 bases and J lost 5; bases outside the gene matches: 8. The CDR3 loop spans 15 amino acids. The V gene's germline CDR1 is LNHDA and CDR2 SQIVND (reference sequence). This CDR3 is CASSIAGVLVDTQYF. The DNA for the CDR3 is TGTGCCAGTAGTATTGCGGGAGTCTTGGTAGATACGCAGTATTTT.

The chain employs TRBV2 and TRBJ2-3; the match to TRBD2 covers 7 bases. Germline assignment: CDR1 SNHLY and CDR2 FYNNEI. Losses at the gene ends were 6 bases for V and 2 bases for J; bases not matched to a gene: 11. The length of the CDR3 is 16 residues. The CDR3 sequence: CASRTLDGGNTDTQYF. CDR3 nucleotides: TGTGCCAGCAGAACCCTCGACGGGGGGAACACAGATACGCAGTATTTT.

The V call is TRBV28, the J call TRBJ1-5, with D possibly matching TRBD1 (5 bases). Germline CDR1 and CDR2: MDHEN and SYDVKM. CDR3 length: 15 amino acids. V lost 10 bases and J 0 bases, leaving 16 bases between the germline ends. The CDR3, as DNA: TGTGCCACCAAGTCCGGACATTTTAGCAATCAGCCCCAGCATTTT. Its translation: CATKSGHFSNQPQHF.

Comments on this clone: Other DNA sequences in the same sample also yield this CDR3. The chain uses TRBV4-2 and TRBJ2-3; D is unresolved. Germline V gene lookup returns CDR1 LGHNA and CDR2 YNFKEQ. V shed 0 bases and J shed 5 bases, with 6 bases lying between them. The CDR3 consists of 13 residues. CDR3 in DNA: TGTGCCAGCAGCCAAGATAGGAGAGATACGCAGTATTTT. This sequence encodes CASSQDRRDTQYF.

V is TRBV4-1 and J is TRBJ2-1; D is possibly TRBD2 (5 bases). The CDR3 is 14 residues long. V dropped 4 bases and J dropped 7 bases, with 14 bases sitting between them. Germline CDR1 reads MGHRA; CDR2 reads YSYEKL. The CDR3 DNA reads as TGCGCCAGCAGCCTCAGGACTGTCGATAATGAGCAGTTCTTC. Translating it yields CASSLRTVDNEQFF.

The genes are TRBV29-1 and TRBJ2-7; D remains ambiguous. V dropped 5 bases and J dropped 0 bases, with 14 bases sitting between them. The length of the CDR3 is 14 residues. Germline CDR1 is SQVTM and CDR2 is ANQGSEA. The CDR3 sequence: CSVRGSQSSYEQYF. The DNA of the CDR3 is TGCAGCGTTCGTGGTAGCCAGAGCTCCTACGAGCAGTACTTC.

This clone was detected only a few times. The chain links TRBV6-6 to TRBJ2-5, with a possible D match to TRBD1 (6 bases). Matching the DNA end better, TRBJ2-7 makes the J call doubtful. CDR3 length: 15 amino acids. Germline CDR1 reads MNHNY; CDR2 reads SVGAGI (reference sequence). CDR3 sequence (DNA): TGTGCCAGCAGTTCCAGGGGCCCTGGGTCCTACGAGCAGTACTTC. The encoded protein is CASSSRGPGSYEQYF.

The genes are TRBV2 and TRBJ2-1; D is undetermined. This CDR3 comprises 16 residues. Germline loops: CDR1 SNHLY, CDR2 FYNNEI. Deletions cut 4 bases from V and 0 bases from J, with 13 bases between. The CDR3 here is CASSALEISSYNEQFF. CDR3 in DNA: TGTGCCAGCAGTGCCCTAGAGATAAGCTCCTACAATGAGCAGTTCTTC. Together with reference TRBV2 and TRBJ2-1, the CDR3 gives the full variable domain: EPEVTQTPSHQVTQMGQEVILRCVPISNHLYFYWYRQILGQKVEFLVSFYNNEISEKSEIFDDQFSVERPDGSNFTLKIRSTKLEDSAMYFCASSALEISSYNEQFFGPGTRLTVL.